This T cell receptor (beta chain) appears in the sequencing data of a study of blood T cell repertoires in COVID-19. This clone was counted between two and nine times. In the original analysis: From reference gene primer amplification, estimates of nucleated cell counts were derived. Repertoires were generated with immunoSEQ multiplex PCR, while TCRdb's copy carries only in-frame clones and drops some. That table gives V, J and clone size, and the DNA gave D and trimming. This sample carries hundreds of thousands of clones, about 88% of them seen once, and the ten largest clones take around 1.5%. Participants' own reports of clinical history determined their cohort assignment. The CDR3 length is 15 residues. The germline CDR1 and CDR2 sequences are MDHEN and SYDVKM. J lost 4 bases, V lost 6 bases, and 10 bases had no gene match.

The receptor was isolated from a woman under 30 who had been exposed to COVID-19. Sequenced: PBMCs or T cells enriched from blood (not recorded which). The chain recombines TRBV28 with TRBJ2-7; 9 nucleotides line up with TRBD1. The CDR3 region is CASSQTGTGLYEQYF. In nucleotides, the CDR3 is TGTGCCAGCAGCCAAACCGGGACAGGGTTGTACGAGCAGTACTTC.